This TCR beta chain came from a study of T-cell reconstitution after alpha-beta-depleted transplantation in children. For TCRbeta, the library was prepared with unique molecular identifiers. TCRdb redid the calling of the PCR reads with MiXCR, one entry per CDR3 protein. The sample carries 600,000 to 800,000 distinct CDR3 sequences, around 12% recorded once. Deletions cut 2 bases from V and 0 bases from J, with 11 bases between. Germline assignment: CDR1 SGHRS and CDR2 YFSETQ. This CDR3 spans 15 amino acids. The material was PBMCs, obtained before TCRalphabeta/CD19-depleted stem cell transplant. This chain links TRBV5-1 with TRBJ1-1; D not resolved. The TCR comes from a girl aged 2-9 years with congenital amegakaryocytic thrombocytopenia, due to receive a stem cell transplant. The CDR3, as DNA: TGCGCCAGCAGCTTATGGGCAGAACTGAACACTGAAGCTTTCTTT. Translating gives CASSLWAELNTEAFF. Full variable domain (missing parts from reference TRBV5-1 and TRBJ1-1): KAGVTQTPRYLIKTRGQQVTLSCSPISGHRSVSWYQQTPGQGLQFLFEYFSETQRNKGNFPGRFSGRQFSNSRSEMNVSTLELGDSALYLCASSLWAELNTEAFFGQGTRLTVV.